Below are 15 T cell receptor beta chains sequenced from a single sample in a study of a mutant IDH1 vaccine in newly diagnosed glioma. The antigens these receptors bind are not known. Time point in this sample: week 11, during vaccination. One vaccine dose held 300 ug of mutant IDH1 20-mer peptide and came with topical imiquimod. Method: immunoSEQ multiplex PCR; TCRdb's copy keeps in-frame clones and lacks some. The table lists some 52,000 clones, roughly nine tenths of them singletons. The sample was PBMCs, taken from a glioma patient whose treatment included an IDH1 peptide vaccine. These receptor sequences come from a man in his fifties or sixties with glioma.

The CDR3 reads CASSLDWASRQNEQFF. The CDR3 coding sequence is TGTGCCAGCAGCTTAGATTGGGCTAGCAGACAGAATGAGCAGTTCTTC. V is TRBV7-2 and J is TRBJ2-1, with D tentatively TRBD1 or TRBD2 (5 bases each). The CDR3 contains 16 residues. CDR1 is SGHTA, CDR2 FQGNSA, per germline. Trimming removed 1 base from V and 7 bases from J, with 17 bases in between.

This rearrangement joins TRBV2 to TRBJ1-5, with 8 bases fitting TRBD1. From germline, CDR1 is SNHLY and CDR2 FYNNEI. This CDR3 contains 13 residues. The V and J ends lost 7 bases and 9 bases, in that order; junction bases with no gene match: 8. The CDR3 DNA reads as TGTGCCAGCAAAGGGACAGGTGCAGGGCCCCAGCATTTT. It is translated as CASKGTGAGPQHF.

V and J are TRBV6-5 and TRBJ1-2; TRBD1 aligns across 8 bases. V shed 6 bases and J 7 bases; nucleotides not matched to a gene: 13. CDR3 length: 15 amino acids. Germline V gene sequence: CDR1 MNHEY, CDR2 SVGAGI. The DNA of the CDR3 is TGTGCCAGCAGAAATCAGGGGGCGATGTTTGGTGGCTACACCTTC. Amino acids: CASRNQGAMFGGYTF.

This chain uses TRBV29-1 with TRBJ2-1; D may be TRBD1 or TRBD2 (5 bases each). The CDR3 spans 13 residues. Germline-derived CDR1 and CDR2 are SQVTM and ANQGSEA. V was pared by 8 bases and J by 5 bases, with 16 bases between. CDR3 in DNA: TGCAGCTCGACGGGGCTAGCCCACAATGAGCAGTTCTTC. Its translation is CSSTGLAHNEQFF.

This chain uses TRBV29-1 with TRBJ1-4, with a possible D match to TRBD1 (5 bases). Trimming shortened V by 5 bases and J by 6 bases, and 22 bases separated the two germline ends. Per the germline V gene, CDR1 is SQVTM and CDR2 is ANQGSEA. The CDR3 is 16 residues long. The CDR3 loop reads CSVSSTRGLKHEKLFF. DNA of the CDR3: TGCAGCGTTAGCTCTACGAGGGGTCTAAAGCATGAAAAACTGTTTTTT. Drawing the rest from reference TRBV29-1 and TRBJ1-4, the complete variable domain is SAVISQKPSRDICQRGTSLTIQCQVDSQVTMMFWYRQQPGQSLTLIATANQGSEATYESGFVIDKFPISRPNLTFSTLTVSNMSPEDSSIYLCSVSSTRGLKHEKLFFGSGTQLSVL.

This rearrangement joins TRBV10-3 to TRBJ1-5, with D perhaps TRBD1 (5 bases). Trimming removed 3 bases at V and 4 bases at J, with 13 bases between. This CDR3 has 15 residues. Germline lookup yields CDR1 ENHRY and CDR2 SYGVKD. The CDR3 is CAISDDRDFNQPQHF. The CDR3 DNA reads TGTGCCATCAGTGACGATCGGGACTTTAATCAGCCCCAGCATTTT.

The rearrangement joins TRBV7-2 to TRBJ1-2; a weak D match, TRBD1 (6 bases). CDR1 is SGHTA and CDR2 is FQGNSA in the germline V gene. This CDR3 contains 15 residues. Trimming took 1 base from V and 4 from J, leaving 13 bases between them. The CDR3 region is CASSLGDRTIYGYTF. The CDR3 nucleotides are TGTGCCAGCAGCTTAGGAGACAGGACAATCTATGGCTACACCTTC. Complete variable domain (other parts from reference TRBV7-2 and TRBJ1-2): GAGVSQSPSNKVTEKGKDVELRCDPISGHTALYWYRQSLGQGLEFLIYFQGNSAPDKSGLPSDRFSAERTGGSVSTLTIQRTQQEDSAVYLCASSLGDRTIYGYTFGSGTRLTVV.

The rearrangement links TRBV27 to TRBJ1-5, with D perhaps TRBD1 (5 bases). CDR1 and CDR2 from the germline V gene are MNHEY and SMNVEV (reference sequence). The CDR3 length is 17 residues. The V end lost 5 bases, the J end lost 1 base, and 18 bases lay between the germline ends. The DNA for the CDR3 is TGTGCCAGCAGTGCCCGGGATACTAAGGGGAGCAATCAGCCCCAGCATTTT. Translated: CASSARDTKGSNQPQHF.

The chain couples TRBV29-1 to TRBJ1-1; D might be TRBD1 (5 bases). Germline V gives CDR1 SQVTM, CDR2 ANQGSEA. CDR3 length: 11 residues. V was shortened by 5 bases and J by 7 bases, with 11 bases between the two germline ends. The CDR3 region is CSVTWGYEAFF. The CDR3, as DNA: TGCAGCGTTACTTGGGGGTATGAAGCTTTCTTT.

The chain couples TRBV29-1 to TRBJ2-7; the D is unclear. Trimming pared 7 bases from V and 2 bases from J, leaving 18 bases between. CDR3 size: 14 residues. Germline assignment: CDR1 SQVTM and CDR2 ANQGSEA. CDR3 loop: CSAVPVTSTYEQYF. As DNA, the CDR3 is TGCAGCGCGGTTCCGGTCACCTCCACCTACGAGCAGTACTTC.

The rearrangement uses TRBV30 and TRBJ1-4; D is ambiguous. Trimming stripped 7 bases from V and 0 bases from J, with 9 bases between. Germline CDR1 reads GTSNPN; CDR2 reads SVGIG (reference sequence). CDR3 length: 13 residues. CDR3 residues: CAFARATNEKLFF. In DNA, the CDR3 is TGTGCCTTCGCCCGGGCAACTAATGAAAAACTGTTTTTT. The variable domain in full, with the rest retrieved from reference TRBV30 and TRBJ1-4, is SQTIHQWPATLVQPVGSPLSLECTVEGTSNPNLYWYRQAAGRGLQLLFYSVGIGQISSEVPQNLSASRPQDRQFILSSKKLLLSDSGFYLCAFARATNEKLFFGSGTQLSVL.

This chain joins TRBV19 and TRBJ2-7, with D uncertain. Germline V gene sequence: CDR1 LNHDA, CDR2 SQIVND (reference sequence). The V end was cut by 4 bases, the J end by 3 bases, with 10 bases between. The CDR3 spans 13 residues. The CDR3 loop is CASSSNLVYEQYF. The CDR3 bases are TGTGCCAGTAGTAGCAACCTGGTCTACGAGCAGTACTTC.

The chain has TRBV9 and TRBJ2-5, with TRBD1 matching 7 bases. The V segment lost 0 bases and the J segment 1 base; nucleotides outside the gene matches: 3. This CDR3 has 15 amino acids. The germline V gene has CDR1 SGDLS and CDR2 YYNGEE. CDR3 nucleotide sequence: TGTGCCAGCAGCGTAGAGGCAGGGGGCCAAGAGACCCAGTACTTC. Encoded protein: CASSVEAGGQETQYF.

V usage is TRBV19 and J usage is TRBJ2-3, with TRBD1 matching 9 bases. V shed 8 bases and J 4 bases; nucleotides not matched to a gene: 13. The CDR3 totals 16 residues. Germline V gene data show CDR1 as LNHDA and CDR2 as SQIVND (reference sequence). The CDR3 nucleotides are TGTGCCAGTCGTAGTCCGGGACAGGGAGTTTCAGATACGCAGTATTTT. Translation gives CASRSPGQGVSDTQYF.

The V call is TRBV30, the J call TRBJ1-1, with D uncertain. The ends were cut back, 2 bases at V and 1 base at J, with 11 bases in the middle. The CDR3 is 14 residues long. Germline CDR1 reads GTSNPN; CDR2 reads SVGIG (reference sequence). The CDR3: CAWSFNTPNTEAFF. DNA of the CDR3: TGTGCCTGGAGTTTTAACACCCCGAACACTGAAGCTTTCTTT.